The rows below give T cell receptor beta chains drawn from one sample of a study of blood T cell repertoires in COVID-19. The assay was immunoSEQ multiplex PCR, and TCRdb's table has in-frame clones only and misses some. The table includes 55,000 to 80,000 clones, around 90% detected once. Sequencing used peripheral blood. These receptors all come from a man between 45 and 60 years old with acute or convalescent COVID-19. CDR3s include the opening cysteine and the closing phenylalanine or tryptophan. Each record gives: D gene, clone size, J gene, V gene, CDR3 DNA, CDR3 protein. D genes are given only for firm matches. Clone size, where shown, is once, few, many, or a class for clones that have expanded.

>TRBD1|-|TRBJ1-4|TRBV10-3
TGTGCCATCAGTGGGGGACAGGGGGAAAAACTGTTTTTT
CAISGGQGEKLFF
>TRBD1|-|TRBJ1-5|TRBV30
TGTGCCTGGTCAAGGACAGGGGGTCTTCCCCAGCATTTT
CAWSRTGGLPQHF
>-|once|TRBJ1-2|TRBV6-5
TGTGCCAGCAGTTACTCTAAAGACAGCTATGGCTACACCTTC
CASSYSKDSYGYTF
>-|-|TRBJ1-1|TRBV29-1
TGCAGCGTTGAAGCCCGCAGGACACAGGGCTCTTCCATGAACACTGAAGCTTTCTTT
CSVEARRTQGSSMNTEAFF
>-|once|TRBJ2-1|TRBV7-9
TGTGCCAGCAGCTTACAGGGGCCCTCCTACAATGAGCAGTTCTTC
CASSLQGPSYNEQFF
>-|once|TRBJ1-1|TRBV5-1
TGCGCCAGCAGCTTGGCCGCGGACAGACCATCCATGAACACTGAAGCTTTCTTT
CASSLAADRPSMNTEAFF
>-|few|TRBJ2-7|TRBV6-5
TGTGCCAGCAGTAAACAGGGATTAACGTCCTACGAGCAGTACTTC
CASSKQGLTSYEQYF
>TRBD1|-|TRBJ2-6|TRBV19
TGTGCCAGTAGTATATCGGGGGGACAGGGGGCGGTTGGGGCCAACGTCCTGACTTTC
CASSISGGQGAVGANVLTF
>TRBD1|-|TRBJ2-5|TRBV29-1
TGCAGCGTAGGTGGACAGGCCCAAGAGACCCAGTACTTC
CSVGGQAQETQYF
>-|once|TRBJ2-1|TRBV29-1
TGCAGCGTTGCCTTGAGCTCCTACAATGAGCAGTTCTTC
CSVALSSYNEQFF
>TRBD2|-|TRBJ2-5|TRBV2
TGTGCCAGCAGACGGACTAGCGGGGGGATCCAAGAGACCCAGTACTTC
CASRRTSGGIQETQYF
>-|-|TRBJ2-7|TRBV6-1
TGTGCCAGCAGTGATACCGGACTGACGTACGAGCAGTACTTC
CASSDTGLTYEQYF
>TRBD2|-|TRBJ2-7|TRBV27
TGTGCCAGCAGTTTCGGGACTAGCGGTTCCTACGAGCAGTACTTC
CASSFGTSGSYEQYF
>-|few|TRBJ2-3|TRBV5-1
TGCGCCAGCAGCTTGCTTTCCGGGGTATCCACAGATACGCAGTATTTT
CASSLLSGVSTDTQYF
>-|-|TRBJ1-1|TRBV5-1
TGCGCCAGCAGCTTGGTTGGGGGCCCGAACACTGAAGCTTTCTTT
CASSLVGGPNTEAFF
>-|few|TRBJ1-1|TRBV14
TGTGCCAGCAGCCAAGATCGGGTCCTGGCTTTCTTT
CASSQDRVLAFF